A single sample is the source of the 27 T cell receptor beta chains below, sequenced in a study of human T cells and chemical hapten exposure. Via MiXCR, TCRdb re-called the RACE reads, giving one row per CDR3 protein. The sample carries 300,000 to 450,000 distinct CDR3 sequences, 5.1% recorded once. Regarding time point: pre-sensitization, week 0. Stated treatment: therapeutic diphenylcyclopropenone sensitization with weekly scalp DPC. The material was whole blood, obtained in connection with sensitization to the hapten diphenylcyclopropenone (DPC). All receptors come from a woman between 50 and 59 years old with alopecia areata. Some clones in this sample may be carry-over from other donors' samples.

V gene TRBV5-1 combines with J gene TRBJ1-5; no definite D call. Trimming removed 0 bases at V and 4 bases at J, with 14 bases between. Germline CDR1 is SGHRS and CDR2 is YFSETQ. The CDR3 has 16 residues. The CDR3 sequence: CASSLEAYTPNQPQHF. For the CDR3, the DNA is TGCGCCAGCAGCTTGGAGGCGTACACACCTAATCAGCCCCAGCATTTT.

This clonotype was recorded at least ten times. CDR3 residues: CASSLANGPTDTQYF. DNA for the CDR3: TGTGCCAGCAGCTTAGCGAACGGGCCGACAGATACGCAGTATTTT. V and J are TRBV7-2 and TRBJ2-3, with D hard to call. V was pared by 0 bases and J by 3 bases, with 10 bases between. The CDR3 totals 15 residues. Germline V gene sequence: CDR1 SGHTA, CDR2 FQGNSA.

This clonotype was seen a few times. This rearrangement joins TRBV6-5 to TRBJ2-3; D possibly matches TRBD1 or TRBD2 (6 bases each). Trimming removed 7 bases from V and 0 bases from J, with 17 bases in between. In germline, CDR1 is MNHEY, CDR2 SVGAGI. The length of the CDR3 is 16 residues. The CDR3 nucleotides read TGTGCCAGCACCCCTATAGGGGGGCCTAGCACAGATACGCAGTATTTT. It codes for CASTPIGGPSTDTQYF.

At least ten counts were recorded for this clonotype. The chain is built from TRBV5-1 and TRBJ2-5; the D is unclear. The V gene's germline CDR1 is SGHRS and CDR2 YFSETQ. This CDR3 contains 15 residues. Deletions cut 0 bases from V and 1 base from J, with 10 bases between. The CDR3, as DNA: TGCGCCAGCAGCTTGGGGGGATCCGTCCAAGAGACCCAGTACTTC. Translated: CASSLGGSVQETQYF.

This clonotype has a handful of counts. The chain couples TRBV20-1 to TRBJ2-7; TRBD2 agrees at 8 bases. V trimming: 0 bases; J trimming: 0 bases; junction bases outside the gene matches: 4. This CDR3 has 15 amino acids. Germline V CDR1 and CDR2: DFQATT, SNEGSKA (reference sequence). The CDR3 bases are TGCAGTGCTAGAGATCAGCTAGCGGGCTCCTACGAGCAGTACTTC. It translates to CSARDQLAGSYEQYF.

This clonotype was observed a handful of times. This chain links TRBV18 with TRBJ2-2; D unclear. Germline loops: CDR1 KGHSH, CDR2 LQKENI. There are 13 residues in the CDR3. The V end lost 0 bases, the J end lost 4 bases, and 3 bases lay between the germline ends. CDR3 loop: CASSPPLTGELFF. CDR3 DNA: TGTGCCAGCTCACCACCGCTCACCGGGGAGCTGTTTTTT.

At least ten counts were recorded for this clonotype. The rearrangement joins TRBV5-6 to TRBJ1-1; no definite D call. Trimming cost V 1 base and J 1 base, with 11 bases left between them. This CDR3 is built from 15 residues. The germline CDR1 and CDR2 sequences are SGHDT and YYEEEE. The CDR3 protein is CASSLSPGSNTEAFF. The CDR3 coding sequence is TGTGCCAGCAGCTTGTCTCCAGGTTCGAACACTGAAGCTTTCTTT.

This clonotype showed up many times. This sequence joins TRBV20-1 and TRBJ1-4, with no clear D. V was pared by 5 bases and J by 8 bases, with 6 bases between. CDR3 size: 10 residues. Germline V lookup: CDR1 DFQATT, CDR2 SNEGSKA (reference sequence). The CDR3 loop reads CSARTEKLFF. CDR3 coding DNA: TGCAGTGCTCGCACCGAAAAACTGTTTTTT.

This clonotype was picked up many times. The chain recombines TRBV7-9 with TRBJ2-3; D uncertain. The V end was cut by 5 bases, the J end by 6 bases, with 6 bases between. Germline V lookup: CDR1 SEHNR, CDR2 FQNEAQ (reference sequence). This CDR3 has 11 amino acids. The CDR3 region has the DNA TGTGCCAGCAGCCCCAGGGATACGCAGTATTTT. Protein: CASSPRDTQYF.

The CDR3 is CSVEDGVAGDNEQFF. The CDR3 DNA reads TGCAGCGTTGAAGACGGGGTAGCGGGAGACAATGAGCAGTTCTTC. V gene TRBV29-1 combines with J gene TRBJ2-1, with 9 bases matching TRBD2. The germline CDR1 and CDR2 sequences are SQVTM and ANQGSEA. With 0 bases clipped from V and 5 bases from J, the junction kept 5 bases outside the gene matches. The CDR3 is 15 residues long.

This clonotype was observed many times. The genes are TRBV6-2 or TRBV6-3 and TRBJ1-2, with a weak D call TRBD1 (6 bases). CDR1 and CDR2 (germline): MNHEY, SVGEGT. The CDR3 extends over 14 amino acids. The V end was cut by 2 bases, the J end by 10 bases, with 17 bases between. The CDR3, as DNA: TGTGCCAGCAGTTACAACAGGGAACTTCCCGACTACACCTTC. Protein product: CASSYNRELPDYTF.

This clonotype was seen a handful of times. The CDR3 DNA is TGTGCCGTAAAGTCACTAGCAAAAGAGACCCAGTACTTC. Encoded protein: CAVKSLAKETQYF. The V and J genes are TRBV27 and TRBJ2-5, with D tentatively TRBD2 (6 bases). Germline V lookup: CDR1 MNHEY, CDR2 SMNVEV (reference sequence). The CDR3 consists of 13 residues. V dropped 11 bases and J dropped 3 bases, with 16 bases sitting between them.

In its sample, this clonotype was seen many times. The rearrangement links TRBV5-6 to TRBJ2-2, with D unresolved. Trimming took 3 bases from V and 6 from J, leaving 3 bases between them. Germline CDR1 is SGHDT and CDR2 is YYEEEE. There are 11 residues in the CDR3. The chain's CDR3 is CASSSPGELFF. In DNA form, the CDR3 reads TGTGCCAGCAGCTCGCCCGGGGAGCTGTTTTTT. Supplemented by reference TRBV5-6 and TRBJ2-2, the full variable domain reads DAGVTQSPTHLIKTRGQQVTLRCSPKSGHDTVSWYQQALGQGPQFIFQYYEEEERQRGNFPDRFSGHQFPNYSSELNVNALLLGDSALYLCASSSPGELFFGEGSRLTVL.

This clonotype has more than one count but fewer than ten. The rearrangement uses TRBV6-5 and TRBJ2-3; no clear D gene. V lost 4 bases to trimming and J lost 2 bases, with 13 bases between them. CDR1 is MNHEY, CDR2 SVGAGI, per germline. This CDR3 has 15 amino acids. CDR3 in DNA: TGTGCCAGCAGTTCCGCCGGGTCCTCCACAGATACGCAGTATTTT. This gives the protein CASSSAGSSTDTQYF.

This clonotype was counted many times. This chain connects TRBV29-1 to TRBJ1-2, with unresolved D. The CDR3 runs to 10 residues. Looked up from germline, CDR1 is SQVTM and CDR2 is ANQGSEA. V lost 3 bases and J 6 bases, leaving 5 bases between the germline ends. Here the CDR3 DNA reads TGCAGCGTTGATGAAAATGGCTACACCTTC. It specifies CSVDENGYTF. Based on the CDR3 plus reference TRBV29-1 and TRBJ1-2, the full variable domain is SAVISQKPSRDICQRGTSLTIQCQVDSQVTMMFWYRQQPGQSLTLIATANQGSEATYESGFVIDKFPISRPNLTFSTLTVSNMSPEDSSIYLCSVDENGYTFGSGTRLTVV.

This chain uses TRBV7-9 with TRBJ2-4; 16 bases map to TRBD2. Germline loops: CDR1 SEHNR, CDR2 FQNEAQ (reference sequence). Trimming cost V 5 bases and J 6 bases; bases outside gene matches: 13. This CDR3 comprises 19 residues. The CDR3, as DNA: TGTGCCAGCAGCCTAACCGGGACTAGCGGGAGGGCCGGGGGAAACATTCAGTACTTC. Its translation: CASSLTGTSGRAGGNIQYF.

At least ten counts were recorded for this clonotype. This sequence joins TRBV7-9 and TRBJ1-1; D ambiguous. V lost 7 bases, J lost 1 base, and 16 bases lay in between. This CDR3 spans 15 amino acids. Per the germline V gene, CDR1 is SEHNR and CDR2 is FQNEAQ (reference sequence). The CDR3 here is CASKHKNPGNTEAFF. In DNA, the CDR3 is TGTGCCAGCAAACACAAAAATCCCGGGAACACTGAAGCTTTCTTT.

Many counts were recorded for this clonotype. The rearrangement uses TRBV6-2 or TRBV6-3 and TRBJ2-1; D assignment may be TRBD1 or TRBD2 (5 bases each). Germline CDR1 MNHEY, CDR2 SVGEGT. The CDR3 runs 14 residues. With 2 bases removed from V and 7 bases from J, the gap between germline ends came to 12 bases. CDR3: CASSYGTTRNEQFF. As DNA, the CDR3 is TGTGCCAGCAGTTACGGGACCACTCGTAATGAGCAGTTCTTC.

Many counts were recorded for this clonotype. This sequence joins TRBV7-8 and TRBJ2-7; 7 bases align to TRBD2. The CDR3 loop spans 13 amino acids. Germline V gene sequence: CDR1 SGHVS, CDR2 FQNEAQ. Trimming cost V 3 bases and J 6 bases; bases outside gene matches: 5. As DNA, the CDR3 is TGTGCCAGCAGCTTTGGGGAGGGTCTCGAGCAGTACTTC. Translated, it gives CASSFGEGLEQYF.

This clonotype showed up just a few times. The genes are TRBV12-3 or TRBV12-4 and TRBJ1-2; D gene ambiguous. V lost 6 bases, J lost 3 bases, and 11 bases lay in between. The CDR3 runs to 13 residues. As DNA, the CDR3 is TGTGCCAGCAGCTATGGATTCGACTATGGCTACACCTTC. It codes for CASSYGFDYGYTF.

In its sample, this clonotype was seen many times. This chain uses TRBV16 with TRBJ2-1; D is perhaps TRBD1 (5 bases). This CDR3 spans 17 amino acids. V lost 1 base and J lost 8, with 21 bases in between. CDR1 and CDR2 from the germline V gene are KGHSY and FQNENV. CDR3 loop: CASSQYVAVRDYHEQFF. The CDR3 bases are TGTGCCAGCAGCCAATATGTGGCAGTCAGGGATTACCATGAGCAGTTCTTC.

This sequence joins TRBV30 and TRBJ2-3, with a weak D call TRBD2 (5 bases). Germline CDR1 GTSNPN, CDR2 SVGIG (reference sequence). V lost 2 bases to trimming and J lost 4 bases, with 13 bases between them. This CDR3 is built from 14 residues. CDR3 protein: CAWSRRKAADTQYF. CDR3 in DNA: TGTGCCTGGAGTAGACGAAAAGCGGCAGATACGCAGTATTTT.

This clonotype came up many times. This chain uses TRBV12-3 or TRBV12-4 with TRBJ2-1; D unclear. Trimming took off 3 bases at V and 9 bases at J, with 6 bases between the two ends. The CDR3 is 11 amino acids. In DNA form, the CDR3 reads TGTGCCAGCAGTTTCATCGGTGAGCAGTTCTTC. It yields the protein CASSFIGEQFF.

This clonotype came up a few times. The rearrangement links TRBV6-6 to TRBJ1-1; D is unresolved. Between the trimmed V and J ends, which lost 7 bases and 1 base, there was a span of 7 bases. CDR3 length equals 12 residues. The V gene's germline CDR1 is MNHNY and CDR2 SVGAGI (reference sequence). The CDR3 region is CASKVGNTEAFF. CDR3 nucleotide sequence: TGTGCCAGCAAAGTGGGGAACACTGAAGCTTTCTTT.

This clonotype was recorded at least ten times. The chain joins TRBV6-6 to TRBJ1-5; the match to TRBD1 covers 7 bases. Germline loops: CDR1 MNHNY, CDR2 SVGAGI (reference sequence). The ends lost 2 bases at V and 0 bases at J; junction bases unmatched: 7. The CDR3 covers 17 residues. CDR3 nucleotides: TGTGCCAGCAGTTACAGACAGGGTCATCTTAGCAATCAGCCCCAGCATTTT. Protein: CASSYRQGHLSNQPQHF.

The chain couples TRBV5-1 to TRBJ2-7; TRBD1 matches 11 bases. This CDR3 has 15 residues. Unmatched junction bases numbered 5, after V lost 3 bases and J lost 3 bases. Germline values: CDR1 SGHRS, CDR2 YFSETQ. CDR3 sequence (DNA): TGCGCCAGCAGCTGGGGACAGGGGGTAGTCTACGAGCAGTACTTC. Translating gives CASSWGQGVVYEQYF.

The sample holds a few counts of this clonotype. The chain couples TRBV7-2 to TRBJ2-3; 14 nucleotides match TRBD2. The CDR3 contains 14 residues. From germline, CDR1 is SGHTA and CDR2 FQGNSA. The J segment lost 11 bases and the V segment lost 5 bases, leaving 6 bases of the junction unmatched. The CDR3: CASSQGLAGEKQYF. The CDR3 nucleotides read TGTGCCAGCAGCCAGGGACTAGCGGGAGAAAAGCAGTATTTT.